This record concerns one T cell receptor (beta chain) sequence. Its cognate antigen has yet to be identified. Base qualities were left out, and no much larger clone turns up one base away. The library was prepared using the immunoSEQ multiplex PCR assay. For the multiplex PCR, a mixture combining 60 forward primers for TCR Vbeta segments and 13 reverse primers for TCR Jbeta segments was used. The CDR3 region of rearranged TCR beta genes was amplified from genomic DNA with a multiplex PCR assay. The amplified TCR beta libraries were sequenced on the Illumina HiSeq System as 87-base-pair reads. The paper's processing steps were these. A later analysis tallied around 82 million unique TCR beta chains across the 666 repertoires, and some 12 million of those chains were shared by two or more donors. Raw reads were error-corrected and collapsed into unique sequences with a nearest-neighbor algorithm that merged closely related sequences to remove PCR and sequencing errors. CDR3 sequences were aligned to IMGT reference sequences to assign V, D and J gene segments. For a sequence to be retained, a match of at least six nucleotides was required to both a V gene segment and a J gene segment. Rearrangements were classified as productive when the CDR3 lacked stop codons and remained in frame with V and J, and all other rearrangements were classified as non-productive. CDR3 was defined according to IMGT convention as the region running from the second conserved V-encoded cysteine to the conserved J-encoded phenylalanine. The earlier analysis of 500 to 750 of the donors excluded any sequence lacking an unambiguous match to a single V gene segment. An earlier analysis of about 590 of the donors classified V segments as functional when productive rearrangements were above 56.7% and as segregating when the standard deviation between donors was above 5%. To diagnose cytomegalovirus status from the catalog of TCR beta chain sequences, a statistical classification framework was built. A later analysis assigned V and J genes by comparing TCR nucleotide sequences with IMGT/GENE-DB human TR gene sequences. Using the TCRdist pipeline, a later analysis assigned CDR3 sequences along with most-parsimonious VDJ recombination scenarios. A later analysis defined each TCR beta chain by its CDR3 amino acid sequence plus V-gene family, and excluded reads lacking a unique V-gene family. To address suspected cross-contamination and a sequencing artifact, a later analysis removed 550 to 750 highly shared, low-generation-probability nucleotide sequences. In a later analysis, a clonal expansion index for each public chain was calculated from normalized within-repertoire ranks of inferred template counts. In a later analysis, generation probabilities were computed with a VDJ recombination model fitted to out-of-frame rearrangements, and the resulting probabilities were checked against IGoR. In a later analysis, hypergeometric tests were used to score TCR-TCR, TCR-HLA and TCR-CMV co-occurrence, with a repertoire-size bias correction applied to TCR pairs. In a later analysis, false discovery rates were estimated by permuting HLA or CMV assignments 20 times. A later analysis grouped co-occurring TCRs with DBSCAN, adding TCRdist sequence similarity when clustering within HLA-allele-positive subsets. Repertoires with fewer than 30,000 or more than 120,000 public chains were left out of co-occurrence clustering, as were about 5 repertoires with anomalous nucleotide sharing. TCRdb re-hosts the immuneACCESS table, in-frame sequences only. Its copies lack some clones; in the studies checked, an unresolved V gene accounts for under half of them, and the cause for the rest is not known. V and J calls and clone size are copied from that table; D and trimming were computed from the DNA. The sample has 150,000 or so clones on record, 75% to 80% of them singletons. The top ten hold roughly 0.7% of the sample.

This entry belongs to a study of cytomegalovirus exposure and HLA in healthy donors (dated by TCRdb to 2016 to 2017). About the investigation overall: In an earlier analysis of around 540 of the donors, about 260 Gb of sequence data and approximately 120 million unique TCR beta sequences from about 179 million T cells were reported. Along with the approximately 600-subject first cohort, a separate validation cohort of more than 90 different subjects was used. The T cell repertoires of around 670 subjects were profiled by immunosequencing and related to cytomegalovirus serostatus. Class I and class II HLA loci were covered by the typing at four-digit resolution. Five DR-DQ haplotypes were treated as single units for association and clustering because of strong linkage in the cohort. High-throughput TCR immunosequencing, statistical association of individual TCRs with disease status, and machine learning were combined to predict cytomegalovirus infection status. Of the roughly 400 genotyped donors, around 81% fell in the genetic ancestry cluster associated with self-reported Caucasian donors. The number of typed donors differed by locus: about 629-630 for A, B, C, DRB1 and DQB1; 522 for DQA1; some 590 for DPA1; and around 470 for DPB1. Genome-wide SNP genotypes for about 60% of the roughly 670 donors were used in a later genetic analysis, which treated that subset as a discovery cohort. On average, about 240,000 unique TCR beta nucleotide sequences were sequenced per donor among about 400 genotyped donors of the cohort, with about 19% of those sequences being non-productive. The study aimed to test whether signatures of past pathogen exposure could be identified by cataloging public T cell receptors. Roughly 300 gigabases of sequencing data and roughly 80 million unique TCR sequences made up an early release that covered over 550 HLA-typed donors. To decide whether each TCR beta V gene segment behaved as functional or pseudogenic, an earlier analysis of 587 of the donors relied on high-throughput TCR beta sequencing. Donor age, sex, ethnicity and CMV serostatus were collected together with the repertoire data. Rather than using new phenotypic data, the later analysis identified candidate immune exposures from TCR beta sequences and from how often those sequences occurred across donors. Every repertoire in the discovery cohort had been generated on one and the same sequencing platform. To study patterns of TCR occurrence, a later analysis re-analyzed previously published TCR beta repertoires from 600 to 750 donors and added high-resolution HLA genotyping.

Study-level results and caveats: In an earlier analysis of around 600 of the donors, most TCR beta V segments appeared in productive rearrangements about 87% or about 30% of the time, broadly matching IMGT annotations. The study gave a list of roughly 150 TCR beta chains associated with cytomegalovirus. Assigning TCR associations to individual alleles was difficult when HLA alleles, especially DR and DQ, strongly co-occurred. A later analysis found that TCR association rates varied across HLA loci, with DRB1 alleles showing the most associated TCRs and HLA-C alleles the fewest. The classifier was reported to diagnose cytomegalovirus status with high specificity and sensitivity in both the original cohort and the validation cohort. Because some donors lacked HLA typing at each locus, the association tests relied only on the typed subset. Three of the identified cytomegalovirus-associated TCR beta chains were confirmed in vitro to be specific for cytomegalovirus antigens. Sequencing depth was assumed to be roughly uniform across donors in the presence/absence analyses, though that assumption may not hold. Compared with the roughly 720-donor mean, donors in an Asian-associated ancestry cluster had fewer N-insertions in productive TCRs, according to a later genetic analysis. A cluster of highly shared sequence variants was judged likely to be a technical artifact of the sequencing pipeline. Correlated functional status among segregating V segments might be attributable to linkage disequilibrium, but an unknown experimental factor could not be ruled out. A later analysis found that HLA-associated TCR beta chains were more clonally expanded and had lower generation probabilities than equally common non-associated chains. Specific HLA alleles were associated with roughly 16,000 TCR beta sequences at a false discovery rate of 0.05 in a later analysis. A later analysis found that most CMV-associated TCR beta chains appeared HLA-restricted, with HLA associations seemingly driven largely by CMV exposure. A further reported finding was that TCR beta sequences accurately predicted the HLA-A and HLA-B alleles for most subjects in the first cohort. The authors suggested that the approach could potentially be extended to other disease states and immunological phenotypes. This cohort had only TCR beta chains sequenced, and the lack of alpha or paired-chain data limited which features could be detected. According to a later analysis, parvovirus B19, influenza, CMV and Epstein-Barr virus appeared linked to several top co-occurrence clusters. Seventeen rarely observed V segments, including chromosome 9 orphons, were excluded from the earlier analysis of 550 to 700 of the donors because counts were too low. Some IMGT-functional V segments, including TRBV6-2 and TRBV6-3, could not be told apart with the 87-base-pair reads, so those segments were excluded. V-gene and J-gene trimming of TCR beta chains was associated with a missense DCLRE1C variant in a later genetic analysis, and the association was replicated in an independent cohort. Immune exposure information for the cohort was limited to CMV serostatus. Most TCR sequences were seen in very few donors, while some public TCRs were found in many individuals.

Taken from cysteine to phenylalanine, the CDR3 has 15 residues. The kept DNA is CDR3 alone, 45 bases in frame from the first base. Clipping removes 5 bases from V and 4 bases from J, with 8 as the unmatched junction base count. Via the germline V gene (reference sequence), CDR1 is LNHNV and CDR2 YYDKDF. In total, 630 or so healthy bone marrow donors made up the cohort. At the time of sampling, every cohort member was nominally healthy, though immune exposures that went unrecorded were likely present. The donor tested CMV seronegative and was one of the 352 seronegative cohort members. Each donor provided a peripheral blood sample, and peripheral blood mononuclear cells were used for TCR beta sequencing. Genomic DNA was extracted from the blood cell samples with the Qiagen DNeasy Blood Extraction Kit.

The source is a male donor in good health and CMV-seronegative. The chain was built from TRBV15 and TRBJ2-1; TRBD2 lines up with 7 middle nucleotides. Sample: PBMCs. The CDR3 is CATSSGGDPYNEQFF. The nucleotides read TGTGCCACCAGCTCGGGGGGAGACCCTTACAATGAGCAGTTCTTC.